One sample yielded the 12 T cell receptor beta chains listed below, sequenced in a study of T-cell memory formation after mild COVID-19. TCRdb re-called the 5' RACE reads with MiXCR, one entry per CDR3 protein. The table has 300,000 to 400,000 distinct CDR3 sequences, approximately 13% seen once. The sequencing sample was made of PBMCs or a T cell subset sorted from them (not recorded which). These receptors came from a man aged 18 to 29 who had mild COVID-19 (a few samples of this study predate the infection). Cell type and time point are not known.

This rearrangement joins TRBV7-8 to TRBJ2-1; a weak D match, TRBD1 (6 bases). CDR3 length: 16 residues. Germline CDR1 reads SGHVS; CDR2 reads FQNEAQ. The ends were cut back, 6 bases at V and 10 bases at J, with 25 bases in the middle. In DNA, the CDR3 is TGTGCCAGCAGAGCCCGCCAGGGGACCCACCCCTTGGAGCAGTTCTTC. Encoded protein: CASRARQGTHPLEQFF.

The chain employs TRBV15 and TRBJ2-2; D not resolved. CDR1 is LNHNV, CDR2 YYDKDF, per germline (reference sequence). V shed 2 bases and J shed 6 bases, with 16 bases lying between them. CDR3 size: 16 residues. This chain's CDR3 is CATSRTPPVSAGELFF. The CDR3 DNA reads TGTGCCACCAGCAGAACTCCCCCTGTGAGTGCCGGGGAGCTGTTTTTT. Full variable domain (rest looked up from reference TRBV15 and TRBJ2-2): DAMVIQNPRYQVTQFGKPVTLSCSQTLNHNVMYWYQQKSSQAPKLLFHYYDKDFNNEADTPDNFQSRRPNTSFCFLDIRSPGLGDTAMYLCATSRTPPVSAGELFFGEGSRLTVL.

This clonotype was counted between two and nine times. The CDR3 bases are TGCGCCAGCAGCGTGTTACAGGGGAACACTGAAGCTTTCTTT. Translation gives CASSVLQGNTEAFF. The J gene is TRBJ1-1, the V gene TRBV5-1; maybe TRBD1 (6 bases). V lost 4 bases and J 1 base, leaving 11 bases between the germline ends. Looked up from germline, CDR1 is SGHRS and CDR2 is YFSETQ. This CDR3 contains 14 residues. Full variable domain (missing parts from reference TRBV5-1 and TRBJ1-1): KAGVTQTPRYLIKTRGQQVTLSCSPISGHRSVSWYQQTPGQGLQFLFEYFSETQRNKGNFPGRFSGRQFSNSRSEMNVSTLELGDSALYLCASSVLQGNTEAFFGQGTRLTVV.

The chain couples TRBV12-3 or TRBV12-4 to TRBJ1-2; no firm D call. The CDR3 is 15 amino acids. Trimming left V 1 base short and J 3 bases short, with 12 bases between. The CDR3 nucleotides read TGTGCCAGCAGTTTAGGGCGAGGCCGGTACTATGGCTACACCTTC. Translation gives CASSLGRGRYYGYTF.

Ten or more counts support this clonotype. The V call is TRBV7-9, the J call TRBJ1-2; no definite D call. V lost 4 bases and J 0 bases, leaving 0 bases between the germline ends. CDR1 is SEHNR, CDR2 FQNEAQ, per germline (reference sequence). There are 11 residues in the CDR3. The CDR3 nucleotides are TGTGCCAGCAGCTCTAACTATGGCTACACCTTC. Its translation: CASSSNYGYTF.

This chain uses TRBV5-6 with TRBJ2-5; the D gene is possibly TRBD1 (6 bases). V lost 3 bases, J lost 2 bases, and 20 bases lay in between. Germline CDR1 is SGHDT and CDR2 is YYEEEE. The CDR3 covers 17 residues. CDR3: CASSWNGGRTVQETQYF. The CDR3 DNA follows: TGTGCCAGCAGCTGGAATGGTGGAAGGACAGTGCAAGAGACCCAGTACTTC.

The gene calls are TRBV28 and TRBJ2-7; no reliable D call. Germline V gives CDR1 MDHEN, CDR2 SYDVKM. V was clipped by 2 bases and J by 4 bases, with 9 bases between them. This CDR3 spans 13 amino acids. CDR3 residues: CASSLGGDYEQYV. Here the CDR3 DNA reads TGTGCCAGCAGTTTAGGCGGCGATTACGAGCAGTACGTC.

This clonotype was found many times. The gene calls are TRBV12-3 or TRBV12-4 and TRBJ2-5; TRBD2 aligns across 7 bases. This CDR3 has 12 amino acids. V gave up 4 bases and J gave up 5 bases; unmatched junction bases: 1. DNA of the CDR3: TGTGCCAGCAGTTCCGGGGGGGAGACCCAGTACTTC. This sequence encodes CASSSGGETQYF.

This clonotype showed up many times. The chain links TRBV5-6 to TRBJ2-5; D is possibly TRBD1 or TRBD2 (6 bases each). Germline-derived CDR1 and CDR2 are SGHDT and YYEEEE. The CDR3 sequence is 16 residues long. V was clipped by 3 bases and J by 5 bases, with 20 bases between them. CDR3 in DNA: TGTGCCAGCAGCTGGGGGGCAGGCCGGGTTGGTGAGACCCAGTACTTC. Protein: CASSWGAGRVGETQYF.

In this sample, this clonotype turned up a few times. The rearrangement uses TRBV18 and TRBJ2-1; no definite D call. This CDR3 region has 14 residues. From germline, CDR1 is KGHSH and CDR2 LQKENI. V was pared by 8 bases and J by 8 bases, with 19 bases between. CDR3 nucleotide sequence: TGTGCCAGCCAGAGATCGTCTTACCCCCATGAGCAGTTCTTC. It yields the protein CASQRSSYPHEQFF.

The chain combines TRBV7-9 with TRBJ2-3; D is unresolved. Deletions cut 3 bases from V and 5 bases from J, with 12 bases between. The CDR3 sequence is 14 residues long. The V gene's germline CDR1 is SEHNR and CDR2 FQNEAQ (reference sequence). The CDR3 protein is CASSFAPDGDTQYF. In DNA, the CDR3 is TGTGCCAGCAGCTTTGCTCCAGATGGAGATACGCAGTATTTT.

This clonotype was observed a few times. This rearrangement joins TRBV5-4 to TRBJ1-6; the D is unclear. V was shortened by 1 base and J by 8 bases, with 4 bases between the two germline ends. In germline, CDR1 is SGHNT, CDR2 YYREEE (reference sequence). The CDR3 has 12 amino acids. The CDR3 is CASSLWDSPLHF. The CDR3 DNA reads as TGTGCCAGCAGCTTGTGGGATTCACCCCTCCACTTT.